This T cell receptor beta chain emerged from a study of control samples from healthy donors and cancer patients. Sequencing used immunoSEQ multiplex PCR; TCRdb keeps in-frame clones, though not all of them. Counted here are over 80,000 clones, roughly three quarters occurring once; the ten biggest clones make up over 9.5%. J lost 2 bases, V lost 1 base, and 3 bases had no gene match. CDR1 is LGHNA and CDR2 is YNFKEQ in the germline V gene. The CDR3 is 15 residues long. The receptor was derived from a woman aged 30 to 39 in good health. The J gene is TRBJ2-3, the V gene TRBV4-2, with 7 bases that match TRBD1. Sequenced input: blood. Here the CDR3 DNA reads TGTGCCAGCAGCCAAGGACAGGGCATCACAGATACGCAGTATTTT. As protein: CASSQGQGITDTQYF.